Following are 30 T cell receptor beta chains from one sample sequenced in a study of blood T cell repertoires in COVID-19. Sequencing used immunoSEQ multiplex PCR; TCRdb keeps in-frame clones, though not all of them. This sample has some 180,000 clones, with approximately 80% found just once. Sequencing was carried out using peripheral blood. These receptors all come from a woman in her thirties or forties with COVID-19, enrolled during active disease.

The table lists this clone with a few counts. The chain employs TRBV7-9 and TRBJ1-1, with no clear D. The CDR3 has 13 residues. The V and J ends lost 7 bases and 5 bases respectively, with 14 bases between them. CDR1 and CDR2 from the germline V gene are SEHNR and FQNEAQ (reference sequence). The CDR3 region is CASTGRAGTEAFF. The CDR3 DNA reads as TGTGCCAGCACGGGGAGAGCCGGGACTGAAGCTTTCTTT.

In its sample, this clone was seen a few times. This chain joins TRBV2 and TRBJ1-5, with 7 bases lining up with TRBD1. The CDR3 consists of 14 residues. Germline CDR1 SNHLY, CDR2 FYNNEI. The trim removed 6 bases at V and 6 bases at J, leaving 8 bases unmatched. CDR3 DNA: TGTGCCAGCAGCAGGACAGGCATACGTCAGCCCCAGCATTTT. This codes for CASSRTGIRQPQHF.

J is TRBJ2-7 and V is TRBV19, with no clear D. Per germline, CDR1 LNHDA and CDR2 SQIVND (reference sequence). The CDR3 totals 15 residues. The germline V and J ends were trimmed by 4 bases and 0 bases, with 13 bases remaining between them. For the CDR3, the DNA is TGTGCCAGTAGTACTTACCACGTGGCCTCCTACGAGCAGTACTTC. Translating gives CASSTYHVASYEQYF.

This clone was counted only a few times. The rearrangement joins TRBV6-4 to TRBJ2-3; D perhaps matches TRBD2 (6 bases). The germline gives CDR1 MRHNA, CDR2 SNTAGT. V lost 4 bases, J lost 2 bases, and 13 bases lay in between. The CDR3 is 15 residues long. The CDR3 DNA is TGTGCCAGCAGTGCTGGGGGACTTAACACAGATACGCAGTATTTT. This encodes CASSAGGLNTDTQYF.

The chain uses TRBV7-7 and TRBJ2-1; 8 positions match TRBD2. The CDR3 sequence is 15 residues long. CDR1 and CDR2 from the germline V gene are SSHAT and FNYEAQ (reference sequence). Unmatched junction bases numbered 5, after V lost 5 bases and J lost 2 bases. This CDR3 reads CASSTREGPYNEQFF. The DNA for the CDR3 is TGTGCCAGCAGCACCCGGGAGGGCCCCTACAATGAGCAGTTCTTC.

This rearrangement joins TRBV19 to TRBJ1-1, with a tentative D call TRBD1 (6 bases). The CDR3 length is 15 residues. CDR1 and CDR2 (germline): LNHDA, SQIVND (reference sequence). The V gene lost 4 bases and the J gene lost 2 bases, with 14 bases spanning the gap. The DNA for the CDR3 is TGTGCCAGTAGTAGCAGGGGCCAAACAAACACTGAAGCTTTCTTT. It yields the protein CASSSRGQTNTEAFF.

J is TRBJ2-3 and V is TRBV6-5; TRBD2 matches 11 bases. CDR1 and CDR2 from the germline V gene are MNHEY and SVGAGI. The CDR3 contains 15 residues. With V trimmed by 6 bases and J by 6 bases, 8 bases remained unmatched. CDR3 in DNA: TGTGCCAGCAGCCGTAGCGGGGGGGTTTGGGATACGCAGTATTTT. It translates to CASSRSGGVWDTQYF.

The CDR3: CASSILQQGNQPQHF. The CDR3 DNA sequence: TGTGCCAGTAGTATCCTCCAACAGGGAAATCAGCCCCAGCATTTT. The chain has TRBV19 and TRBJ1-5, with D tentatively TRBD1 (6 bases). Germline CDR1 is LNHDA and CDR2 is SQIVND (reference sequence). The CDR3 is 15 residues long. Trimming took off 3 bases at V and 4 bases at J, with 13 bases between the two ends.

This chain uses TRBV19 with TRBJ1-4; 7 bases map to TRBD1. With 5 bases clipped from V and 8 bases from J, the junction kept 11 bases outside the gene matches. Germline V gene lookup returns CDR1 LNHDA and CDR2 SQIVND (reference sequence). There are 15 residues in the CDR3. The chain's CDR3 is CASSQTGVLGEKLFF. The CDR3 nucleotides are TGTGCCAGTAGTCAAACAGGGGTATTAGGGGAAAAACTGTTTTTT.

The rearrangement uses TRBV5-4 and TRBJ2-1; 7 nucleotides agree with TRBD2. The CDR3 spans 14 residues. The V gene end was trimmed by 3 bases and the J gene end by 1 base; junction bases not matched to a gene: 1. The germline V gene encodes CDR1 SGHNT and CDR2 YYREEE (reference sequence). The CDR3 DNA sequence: TGTGCCAGCAGCTATAGCGGGTCCTACAATGAGCAGTTCTTC. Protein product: CASSYSGSYNEQFF.

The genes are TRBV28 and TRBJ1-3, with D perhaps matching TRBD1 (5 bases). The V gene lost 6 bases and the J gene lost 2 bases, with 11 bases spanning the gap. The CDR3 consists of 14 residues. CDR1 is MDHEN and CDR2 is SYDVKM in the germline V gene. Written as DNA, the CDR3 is TGTGCCAGCAGAGCAGGGATAGCTGGAAACACCATATATTTT. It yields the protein CASRAGIAGNTIYF. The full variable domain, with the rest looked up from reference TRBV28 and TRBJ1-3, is DVKVTQSSRYLVKRTGEKVFLECVQDMDHENMFWYRQDPGLGLRLIYFSYDVKMKEKGDIPEGYSVSREKKERFSLILESASTNQTSMYLCASRAGIAGNTIYFGEGSWLTVV.

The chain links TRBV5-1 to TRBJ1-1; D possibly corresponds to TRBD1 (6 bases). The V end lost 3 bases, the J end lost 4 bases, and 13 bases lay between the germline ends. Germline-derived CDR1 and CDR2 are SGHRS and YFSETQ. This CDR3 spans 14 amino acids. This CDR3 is CASSWARGTTEAFF. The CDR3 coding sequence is TGCGCCAGCAGCTGGGCAAGGGGGACCACTGAAGCTTTCTTT.

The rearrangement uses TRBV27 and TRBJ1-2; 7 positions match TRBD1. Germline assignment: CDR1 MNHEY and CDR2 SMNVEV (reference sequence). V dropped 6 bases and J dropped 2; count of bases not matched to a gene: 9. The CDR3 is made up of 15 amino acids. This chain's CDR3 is CASRLTGTANYGYTF. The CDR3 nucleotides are TGTGCCAGCAGACTAACCGGGACAGCCAACTATGGCTACACCTTC.

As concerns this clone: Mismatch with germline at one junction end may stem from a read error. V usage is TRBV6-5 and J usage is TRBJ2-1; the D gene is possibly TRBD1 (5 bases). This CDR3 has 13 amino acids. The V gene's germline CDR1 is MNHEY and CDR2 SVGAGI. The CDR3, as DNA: TGTGCCAGCAGGTACTATAGGGGCAATGAGCAGTTCTTC. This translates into CASRYYRGNEQFF.

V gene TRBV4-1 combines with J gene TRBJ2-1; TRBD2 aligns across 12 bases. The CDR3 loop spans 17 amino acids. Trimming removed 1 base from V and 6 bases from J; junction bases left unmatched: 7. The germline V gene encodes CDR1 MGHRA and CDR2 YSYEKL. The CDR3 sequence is CASSQASLAGGRNEQFF. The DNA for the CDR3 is TGCGCCAGCAGCCAAGCGAGTCTAGCGGGGGGGCGCAATGAGCAGTTCTTC.

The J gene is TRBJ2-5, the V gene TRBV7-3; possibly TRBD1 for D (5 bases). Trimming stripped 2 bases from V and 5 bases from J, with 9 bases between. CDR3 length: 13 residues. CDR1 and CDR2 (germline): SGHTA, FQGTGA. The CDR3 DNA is TGTGCCAGCAGCTTAGGGGCGCGGGAGACCCAGTACTTC. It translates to CASSLGARETQYF.

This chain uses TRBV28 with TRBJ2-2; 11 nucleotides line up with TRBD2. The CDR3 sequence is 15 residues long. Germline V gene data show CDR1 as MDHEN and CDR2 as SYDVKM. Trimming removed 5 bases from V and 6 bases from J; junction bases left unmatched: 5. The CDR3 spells CASSPPGLAAGELFF. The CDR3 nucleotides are TGTGCCAGCAGTCCCCCGGGACTAGCGGCCGGGGAGCTGTTTTTT.

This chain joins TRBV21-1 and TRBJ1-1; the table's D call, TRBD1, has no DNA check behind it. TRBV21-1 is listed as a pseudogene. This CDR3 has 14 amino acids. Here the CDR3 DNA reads TGTGCCAGCAGCAAAGCGGGCAGTGTCACTGAAGCTTTCTTT. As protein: CASSKAGSVTEAFF.

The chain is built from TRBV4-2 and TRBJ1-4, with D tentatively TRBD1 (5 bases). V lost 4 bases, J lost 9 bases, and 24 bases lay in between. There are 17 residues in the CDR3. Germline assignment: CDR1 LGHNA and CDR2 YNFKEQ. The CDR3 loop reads CASSRYEGAEDLKKLFF. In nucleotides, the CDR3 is TGTGCCAGCAGCCGATATGAAGGGGCTGAGGATCTTAAAAAACTGTTTTTT.

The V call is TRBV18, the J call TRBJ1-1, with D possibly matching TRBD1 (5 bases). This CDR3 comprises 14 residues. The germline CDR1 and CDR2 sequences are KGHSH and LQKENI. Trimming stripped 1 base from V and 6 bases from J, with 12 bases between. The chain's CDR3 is CASSPRPGEAEAFF. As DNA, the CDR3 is TGTGCCAGCTCACCACGCCCGGGGGAAGCTGAAGCTTTCTTT.

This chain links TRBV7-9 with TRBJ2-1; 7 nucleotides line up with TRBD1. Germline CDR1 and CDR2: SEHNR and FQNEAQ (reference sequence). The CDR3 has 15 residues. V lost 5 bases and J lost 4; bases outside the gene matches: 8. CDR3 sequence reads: CASSQDPGQYNEQFF. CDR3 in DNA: TGTGCCAGCAGCCAAGACCCGGGACAGTACAATGAGCAGTTCTTC.

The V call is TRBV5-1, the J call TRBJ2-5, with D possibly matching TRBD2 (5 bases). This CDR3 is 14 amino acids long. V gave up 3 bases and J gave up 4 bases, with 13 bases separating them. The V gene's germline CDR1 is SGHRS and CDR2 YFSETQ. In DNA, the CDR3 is TGCGCCAGCAGCTCAGGACTGGTCAGAGAGACCCAGTACTTC. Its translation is CASSSGLVRETQYF.

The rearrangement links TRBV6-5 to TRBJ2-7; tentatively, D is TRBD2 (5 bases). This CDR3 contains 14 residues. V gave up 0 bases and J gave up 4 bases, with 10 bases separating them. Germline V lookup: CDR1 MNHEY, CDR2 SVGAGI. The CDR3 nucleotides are TGTGCCAGCAGTTACTCCGGCAGCGGTTACGAGCAGTACTTC. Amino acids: CASSYSGSGYEQYF.

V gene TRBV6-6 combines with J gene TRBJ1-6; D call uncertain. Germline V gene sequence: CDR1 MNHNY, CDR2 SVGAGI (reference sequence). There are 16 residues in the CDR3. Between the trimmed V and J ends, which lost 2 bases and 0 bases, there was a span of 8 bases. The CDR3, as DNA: TGTGCCAGCAGTTACATCCAGGCCTCCTATAATTCACCCCTCCACTTT. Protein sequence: CASSYIQASYNSPLHF.

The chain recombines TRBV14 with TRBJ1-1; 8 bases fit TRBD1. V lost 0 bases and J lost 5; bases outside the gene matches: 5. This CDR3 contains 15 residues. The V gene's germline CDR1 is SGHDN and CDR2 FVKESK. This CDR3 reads CASSQEGQGFTEAFF. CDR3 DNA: TGTGCCAGCAGCCAAGAAGGACAGGGCTTTACTGAAGCTTTCTTT. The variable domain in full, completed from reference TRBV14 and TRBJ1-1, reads EAGVTQFPSHSVIEKGQTVTLRCDPISGHDNLYWYRRVMGKEIKFLLHFVKESKQDESGMPNNRFLAERTGGTYSTLKVQPAELEDSGVYFCASSQEGQGFTEAFFGQGTRLTVV.

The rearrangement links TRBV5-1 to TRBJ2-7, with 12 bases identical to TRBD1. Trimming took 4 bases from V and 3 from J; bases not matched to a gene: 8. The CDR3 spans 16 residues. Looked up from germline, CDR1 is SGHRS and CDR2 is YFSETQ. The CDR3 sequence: CASSTAGTGGVYEQYF. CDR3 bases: TGCGCCAGCAGCACAGCCGGGACAGGGGGCGTCTACGAGCAGTACTTC. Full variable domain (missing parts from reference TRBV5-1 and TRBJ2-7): KAGVTQTPRYLIKTRGQQVTLSCSPISGHRSVSWYQQTPGQGLQFLFEYFSETQRNKGNFPGRFSGRQFSNSRSEMNVSTLELGDSALYLCASSTAGTGGVYEQYFGPGTRLTVT.

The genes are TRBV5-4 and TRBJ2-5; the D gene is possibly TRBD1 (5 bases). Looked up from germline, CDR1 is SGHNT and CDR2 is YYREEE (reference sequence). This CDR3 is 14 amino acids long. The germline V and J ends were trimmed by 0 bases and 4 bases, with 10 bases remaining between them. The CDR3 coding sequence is TGTGCCAGCAGCTTGGTAGGGGTGGGAGAGACCCAGTACTTC. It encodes CASSLVGVGETQYF.

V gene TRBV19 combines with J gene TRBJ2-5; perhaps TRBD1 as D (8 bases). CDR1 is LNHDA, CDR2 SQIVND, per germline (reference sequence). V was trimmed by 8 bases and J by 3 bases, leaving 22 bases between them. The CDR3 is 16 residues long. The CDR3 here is CASRSWGQAGEETQYF. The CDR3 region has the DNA TGTGCCAGTCGCTCCTGGGGACAGGCGGGGGAAGAGACCCAGTACTTC.

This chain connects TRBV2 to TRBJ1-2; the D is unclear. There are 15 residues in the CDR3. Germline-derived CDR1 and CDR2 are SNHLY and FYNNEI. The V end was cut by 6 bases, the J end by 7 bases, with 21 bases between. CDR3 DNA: TGTGCCAGCAGCCCCATACTCCCCCCTGCGGGTGGCTACACCTTC. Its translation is CASSPILPPAGGYTF.

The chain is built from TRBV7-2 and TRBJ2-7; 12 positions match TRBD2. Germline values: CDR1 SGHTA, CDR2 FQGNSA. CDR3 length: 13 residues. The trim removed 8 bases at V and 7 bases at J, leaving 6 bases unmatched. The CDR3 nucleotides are TGTGCCAGCCGACTAGCGGGAGCCGGGGAGCAGTACTTC. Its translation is CASRLAGAGEQYF.